The clone carrying this T cell receptor (beta chain) was counted ten times or more. The target antigen is unknown. The entry originates in a study of T-cell reconstitution after alpha-beta-depleted transplantation in children. This CDR3 is 15 amino acids long. Trimming removed 1 base at V and 4 bases at J, with 14 bases between. In germline, CDR1 is SGHTA, CDR2 FQGNSA. Study findings and constraints: Recipient T cells and thymic progenitors that survived gave rise to the high TCRbeta diversity observed at day 60 in some patients. Reportedly, only several hundred clones from non-depleted graft cells drove alpha-beta T-cell counts at about two months. Diversity and T-cell counts at one year after transplant derived mostly from new T cells.

A TCRbeta library incorporating unique molecular identifiers was prepared. TCRdb redid the calling of the PCR reads with MiXCR, one entry per CDR3 protein. The table shows 500,000 to 650,000 distinct CDR3 sequences, with over 10% occurring only once. The clonotype originates from a male patient between 5 and 17 years old who had a stem cell transplant for acute myeloid leukemia, so the T cells may come from the graft donor. The genes are TRBV7-2 and TRBJ2-7; D is undetermined. The source was PBMCs, mostly from graft donor cells, collected 360 days after TCRalphabeta/CD19-depleted stem cell transplant. The chain's CDR3 is CASSLDMGSTYEQYF. The CDR3 nucleotides read TGTGCCAGCAGCTTAGATATGGGGTCAACTTACGAGCAGTACTTC.